This T cell receptor beta chain derives from a study of cytomegalovirus exposure and HLA in healthy donors. As for the study in general: As an earlier analysis found, about 190 million T cells yielded about 120 million unique TCR beta sequences.

13 Jbeta primers and 60 Vbeta primers were used for the PCR. Measured with immunoSEQ multiplex PCR; TCRdb has only the in-frame clones, and not every one. The top ten clones hold less than 10% of a sample with approximately 170,000 clones, roughly 85% of them seen once. The CDR3 loop spans 17 amino acids. Germline lookup yields CDR1 MDHEN and CDR2 SYDVKM. V gave up 5 bases and J gave up 3 bases; unmatched junction bases: 10. The chain joins TRBV28 to TRBJ2-2; 9 bases agree with TRBD1. The TCR comes from a young man in good health and CMV-seropositive. The sample consisted of PBMCs. CDR3 DNA: TGTGCCAGCAGTCCGACTCCCGGGACAGGGCACACCGGGGAGCTGTTTTTT. Translated: CASSPTPGTGHTGELFF.